This T cell receptor (beta chain) was sequenced in a study of shared clonotypes between healthy human individuals (dated by TCRdb to about 2020). Concerning the study at large: The cohort comprised a couple of women and three men aged 18 to 49 years. Between about 0.8 and 9 billion PBMCs per donor were obtained by leukapheresis. Libraries were prepared and TCR repertoires were sequenced by different laboratories using diverse techniques, in order to increase sequencing depth and limit assay-specific biases. To estimate repertoire size and how much clonotypes are shared between individuals, the study performed deep sequencing of blood TCR repertoires from roughly five healthy adults. For each donor, CD4 naive and CD4 memory were each given three plates, CD8 naive was given two plates, and CD8 memory was given one plate. General study outcomes and caveats: The small number of donors limited the genetic and exposure-history diversity represented. Clonotypes shared by all four sorted-subset donors showed higher generation probabilities than non-shared clonotypes. Sampling was restricted to blood, and TCR repertoires in tissue are likely to differ from TCR repertoires in blood. Naive subsets generally had larger estimated clonotype richness than memory subsets. Pairwise subsampling indicated that sequencing depth was expected to affect the degree of clonotype sharing among donors. When a handful of donors were compared, the shared fraction of clonotypes was about 5.2% for naive CD4, 3% to 4% for naive CD8, about 2.5% for memory CD4, and under 0.5% for memory CD8. Rarefaction of sorted-subset datasets indicated incomplete sequencing despite the large sequencing depth.

The donors were healthy, HIV-negative adults with no recently reported acute infections or vaccinations. All donors were Caucasian adults living in Nashville, Tennessee, USA. CD4+ T cells were enriched through magnetic negative selection, after which naive cells were positively selected on CD45RA and the remaining negative fraction served as the memory subset. Blood was obtained by leukapheresis, after which PBMCs were separated by Ficoll-Histopaque density gradient centrifugation and cryopreserved in liquid nitrogen vapor phase. Analytical flow cytometry was used to check the purity and quantity of every magnetically sorted T cell population. Each sorted fraction had its genomic DNA isolated and then quantified by UV absorbance on a Nanodrop 2000c. Using the deep immunoSEQ assay, multiplex PCR amplified TCR CDR3 regions from genomic DNA. Genomic DNA extracted from each cell subset was distributed evenly over all wells of several immunoSEQ 96-well plates, and each plate served as one replicate. For sorted subsets, 200 ng of genomic DNA, equivalent to around 29,000 T cell genomes, went into each replicate PCR. Purified libraries were measured with a Qubit 3.0 fluorometer, size-checked on a Bioanalyzer 2100, and measured again with the KAPA Library Quantification kit. Every immunoSEQ 96-well plate was sequenced on a dedicated single-read 150-cycle Illumina NextSeq 550 flow cell. The source study handled its data this way. Because the immunoSEQ output included only junctional sequences and no quality scores, the filtering could not be the same as the filtering used for full-length reads. To assign V/J genes and CDR3, sequences were annotated against IMGT germline references using PyIR, a Python wrapper for IgBLAST v1.9. Reads were filtered out if the reads had weak V/J assignments (E-value above 1e-6), no CDR3, stop codons, out-of-frame junctions, or ambiguous translated residues. V3J clonotypes were defined by identical inferred V gene, J gene, and CDR3 amino acid sequence. The percentage overlap between two repertoires was calculated by dividing the number of shared unique clonotypes by the size of the smaller repertoire. Richness of each repertoire was evaluated using RTK rarefaction, the Chao1 estimator, and Recon v2.1 estimates of unobserved clonotypes. OLGA was used to compute generation probabilities for all TCRbeta clonotypes that the gDNA method yielded from several donors. TCRdb took this table from immuneACCESS and kept in-frame rearrangements with V and J called. Such tables lack part of the clones; where checked against another copy, unresolved V genes explain under half of the gap, and the rest is unexplained. V, J and clone size are those of that table, while D and trimming were read from the DNA. The sample contains approximately 1.5 million clones, 98% to 99% of them found a single time. The ten largest account for about 0.4% of the sample.

Comment on this clone: This clone's antigen is unknown. Base quality data are lacking; no much larger clone is found one base away.

V is trimmed back by 4 bases and J by 2 bases, and the junction contains 4 bases that no gene match accounts for. The CDR3, cysteine through phenylalanine, is 14 amino acids long. The entry retains the CDR3 DNA only, 42 bases that are in frame from base 1. CDR1 and CDR2 are read off the germline V gene as MDHEN and SYDVKM. The sequencing sample was made of naive CD4+ T cells sorted from blood. The sample's cell subset or site label, decoded: CD45RA+ positively selected. The receptor chain draws on TRBV28 and TRBJ2-7, with 8 central nucleotides matching TRBD1. The clonotype was recovered from a man younger than 40 in good health. This receptor carries the CDR3 CASSWTGPTYEQYF. The nucleotide sequence reads TGTGCCAGCAGTTGGACAGGGCCTACCTACGAGCAGTACTTC.